These 31 T cell receptor beta chains came from one sample sequenced in a study of blood T cells in healthy people across ages. With a J-beta primer mix and a sample-barcoded 5' primer, a second PCR ran 7 to 11 cycles. TCRdb re-called the 5' RACE reads through MiXCR, storing one row per CDR3 protein. The sample contains about 510,000 distinct CDR3 sequences, roughly a quarter of which appear only once. These data were also reused for a study on T cells of mothers and their children.

The specimen was blood. The receptors were gathered from a boy younger than 10 in good health.

The chain combines TRBV5-1 with TRBJ1-1; the D gene is possibly TRBD1 (5 bases). The germline CDR1 and CDR2 sequences are SGHRS and YFSETQ. The V end lost 0 bases, the J end lost 4 bases, and 13 bases lay between the germline ends. The CDR3 is 15 residues long. The CDR3 DNA sequence: TGCGCCAGCAGCTTGGTGGGAGGGGATACCACTGAAGCTTTCTTT. It yields the protein CASSLVGGDTTEAFF.

This clonotype was detected a few times. This chain links TRBV20-1 with TRBJ1-6; D is possibly TRBD1 (5 bases). The CDR3 loop spans 13 amino acids. V gave up 3 bases and J gave up 9 bases, with 12 bases separating them. Germline CDR1 DFQATT, CDR2 SNEGSKA (reference sequence). The CDR3 spells CSASARESSPLHF. For the CDR3, the DNA is TGCAGTGCTAGTGCCAGGGAGAGTTCACCCCTCCACTTT.

This clonotype was seen repeatedly, ten times or more. The chain uses TRBV28 and TRBJ2-3; D tentatively reads TRBD1 or TRBD2 (6 bases each). CDR3 size: 18 residues. Between the trimmed V and J ends, which lost 2 bases and 4 bases, there was a span of 22 bases. Germline CDR1 reads MDHEN; CDR2 reads SYDVKM. The CDR3 sequence: CASSLGGLYGPHPDTQYF. Here the CDR3 DNA reads TGTGCCAGCAGTTTAGGGGGGCTTTACGGACCCCACCCAGATACGCAGTATTTT.

In this sample, this clonotype turned up a few times. This chain connects TRBV5-1 to TRBJ1-2; TRBD1 agrees at 8 bases. CDR1 and CDR2 (germline): SGHRS, YFSETQ. CDR3 length equals 17 residues. The trim removed 1 base at V and 4 bases at J, leaving 12 bases unmatched. The DNA for the CDR3 is TGCGCCAGCAGCTTGAGGCCAGGGGGCCATGAATTCTATGGCTACACCTTC. This encodes CASSLRPGGHEFYGYTF.

The CDR3 nucleotides read TGTGCCACCCAACAGGGTCTGTTGGCCAACGTCCTGACTTTC. Translated, it gives CATQQGLLANVLTF. The chain is built from TRBV15 and TRBJ2-6, with a possible D match to TRBD1 (6 bases). CDR1 is LNHNV and CDR2 is YYDKDF in the germline V gene (reference sequence). The CDR3 totals 14 residues. V dropped 8 bases and J dropped 6 bases, with 14 bases sitting between them.

In DNA form, the CDR3 reads TGTGCCGGCACCCGAGTGGGGGGGAGACTGAACACTGAAGCTTTCTTT. This encodes CAGTRVGGRLNTEAFF. The chain uses TRBV9 and TRBJ1-1; possible D gene TRBD1, 5 bases. Germline lookup yields CDR1 SGDLS and CDR2 YYNGEE. Trimming shortened V by 10 bases and J by 0 bases, and 22 bases separated the two germline ends. The CDR3 has 16 residues.

The gene calls are TRBV6-1 and TRBJ2-6; D remains ambiguous. With 6 bases removed from V and 0 bases from J, the gap between germline ends came to 12 bases. This CDR3 region has 16 residues. CDR1 and CDR2 from the germline V gene are MNHNS and SASEGT. DNA of the CDR3: TGTGCCAGCAGGGAACCTGAGAGCTCTGGGGCCAACGTCCTGACTTTC. Amino acid sequence: CASREPESSGANVLTF.

The genes are TRBV5-1 and TRBJ2-1, with D possibly being TRBD1 or TRBD2 (5 bases each). Germline V gene lookup returns CDR1 SGHRS and CDR2 YFSETQ. Trimming left V 7 bases short and J 8 bases short, with 13 bases between. The CDR3 extends over 12 amino acids. The CDR3 DNA sequence: TGCGCCAGCCGGAGAGAGGGGCATGAGCAGTTCTTC. Translated, it gives CASRREGHEQFF. The variable domain in full, with the rest retrieved from reference TRBV5-1 and TRBJ2-1, is KAGVTQTPRYLIKTRGQQVTLSCSPISGHRSVSWYQQTPGQGLQFLFEYFSETQRNKGNFPGRFSGRQFSNSRSEMNVSTLELGDSALYLCASRREGHEQFFGPGTRLTVL.

The rearrangement uses TRBV6-5 and TRBJ1-1, with D perhaps TRBD1 (5 bases). This CDR3 contains 13 residues. Trimming removed 5 bases from V and 8 bases from J, with 15 bases in between. Germline CDR1 MNHEY, CDR2 SVGAGI. This CDR3 reads CASSNGDGPEAFF. In DNA form, the CDR3 reads TGTGCCAGCAGTAACGGGGACGGTCCAGAAGCTTTCTTT.

The V and J genes are TRBV18 and TRBJ2-7, with D possibly matching TRBD1 (5 bases). The length of the CDR3 is 13 residues. Trimming left V 2 bases short and J 3 bases short, with 8 bases between. Germline CDR1 KGHSH, CDR2 LQKENI. CDR3 DNA: TGTGCCAGCTCACCAGGGGCAAACTACGAGCAGTACTTC. This gives the protein CASSPGANYEQYF.

A few counts support this clonotype. This chain uses TRBV6-5 with TRBJ2-3; 7 bases are a match to TRBD1. The germline CDR1 and CDR2 sequences are MNHEY and SVGAGI. The CDR3 contains 16 residues. The J segment lost 2 bases and the V segment lost 6 bases, leaving 11 bases of the junction unmatched. CDR3 bases: TGTGCCAGCAGCTCCGTCCCCGGGACAGACACAGATACGCAGTATTTT. It specifies CASSSVPGTDTDTQYF.

Of note for this clonotype: The junction and the germline gene differ at one end; a read error may be behind it. The chain carries TRBV6-2 or TRBV6-3 and TRBJ2-7; 7 bases align to TRBD1. The CDR3 length is 15 residues. Germline CDR1 is MNHEY and CDR2 is SVGEGT. The CDR3 is CASSYGRTGFYELYF. The CDR3 region has the DNA TGTGCCAGCAGTTACGGACGGACAGGCTTTTACGAGCTGTACTTC.

CDR3 sequence (DNA): TGCAGTGCTAGTGGTACAGTCCGAAACGAGCAGTACTTC. Protein sequence: CSASGTVRNEQYF. This rearrangement joins TRBV20-1 to TRBJ2-7; D gene ambiguous. V gave up 3 bases and J gave up 5 bases, with 14 bases separating them. Germline lookup yields CDR1 DFQATT and CDR2 SNEGSKA (reference sequence). This CDR3 is built from 13 residues.

This clonotype was found once. Just one base apart from a much larger clone, this may be a read error. The genes are TRBV10-3 and TRBJ2-7; no clear D gene. The CDR3 extends over 13 amino acids. V shed 8 bases and J shed 0 bases, with 11 bases lying between them. The germline V gene has CDR1 ENHRY and CDR2 SYGVKD. CDR3 bases: TGTGCCATCCGTGGGCCTTACTCCTACGAGCAGTACTTC. It codes for CAIRGPYSYEQYF.

This clonotype has only a few counts. The chain has TRBV20-1 and TRBJ2-5, with D possibly being TRBD2 (6 bases). The CDR3 sequence is 12 residues long. The ends were cut back, 4 bases at V and 1 base at J, with 7 bases in the middle. CDR1 DFQATT and CDR2 SNEGSKA come from the germline V gene (reference sequence). The CDR3 DNA follows: TGCAGTGCTACGACTAGCCAAGAGACCCAGTACTTC. Translating it yields CSATTSQETQYF.

V usage is TRBV28 and J usage is TRBJ2-2; possibly TRBD1 for D (6 bases). The CDR3 extends over 14 amino acids. Germline CDR1 is MDHEN and CDR2 is SYDVKM. Trimming left V 7 bases short and J 5 bases short, with 14 bases between. The CDR3 coding sequence is TGTGCCAGCATCAGGGGTAGGGAAACCGGGGAGCTGTTTTTT. Amino acids: CASIRGRETGELFF. Variable domain in full (rest from reference TRBV28 and TRBJ2-2): DVKVTQSSRYLVKRTGEKVFLECVQDMDHENMFWYRQDPGLGLRLIYFSYDVKMKEKGDIPEGYSVSREKKERFSLILESASTNQTSMYLCASIRGRETGELFFGEGSRLTVL.

This clonotype was picked up one time. Relative to the germline gene, one junction end is altered; a read error may explain this. The chain joins TRBV20-1 to TRBJ2-5; the D is unclear. The J call could be wrong; TRBJ2-1 is a better fit for the DNA end. This CDR3 has 15 amino acids. Germline V gene sequence: CDR1 DFQATT, CDR2 SNEGSKA (reference sequence). CDR3 in amino acids: CSAGDPLVGTNEQFF. CDR3 DNA sequence: TGCAGTGCTGGAGATCCTCTAGTCGGTACCAATGAGCAGTTCTTC.

The J gene is TRBJ2-5, the V gene TRBV5-1, with 10 nucleotides matching TRBD1. This CDR3 comprises 15 residues. V lost 3 bases and J lost 5; bases outside the gene matches: 7. Germline lookup yields CDR1 SGHRS and CDR2 YFSETQ. CDR3 nucleotide sequence: TGCGCCAGCAGCTCCCGGGACAGGGGTGAGGAGACCCAGTACTTC. Protein sequence: CASSSRDRGEETQYF.

This clonotype was observed a few times. The chain links TRBV29-1 to TRBJ1-3, with D unclear. The CDR3 extends over 13 amino acids. Germline assignment: CDR1 SQVTM and CDR2 ANQGSEA. Trimming took off 2 bases at V and 2 bases at J, with 7 bases between the two ends. This chain's CDR3 is CSVEYTAGNTIYF. CDR3 bases: TGCAGCGTTGAATATACGGCTGGAAACACCATATATTTT.

On this clonotype: A much larger clone is a single base away; this may be a read error. V is TRBV7-6 and J is TRBJ2-5; a possible D gene is TRBD1 (6 bases). The germline V and J ends were trimmed by 5 bases and 9 bases, with 16 bases remaining between them. The germline gives CDR1 SGHVS, CDR2 FNYEAQ. The CDR3 runs 13 residues. The CDR3 sequence: CASSPCSNRAQYF. The CDR3 nucleotides read TGTGCCAGCAGCCCATGCTCGAACAGGGCCCAGTACTTC. The variable domain in full, with the rest retrieved from reference TRBV7-6 and TRBJ2-5, is GAGVSQSPRYKVTKRGQDVALRCDPISGHVSLYWYRQALGQGPEFLTYFNYEAQQDKSGLPNDRFSAERPEGSISTLTIQRTEQRDSAMYRCASSPCSNRAQYFGPGTRLLVL.

This clonotype showed up just a few times. A much bigger clone sits one base away, suggesting this may be a read error. The chain links TRBV11-2 to TRBJ1-1; no firm D call. CDR1 and CDR2 from the germline V gene are SGHAT and FQNNGV. This CDR3 region has 15 residues. Here the CDR3 DNA reads TGTGCCAGCAGCTTAGGAGGACGGCCGAACACTGAAGCTTCCTTT. Translating it yields CASSLGGRPNTEASF.

The gene calls are TRBV24-1 and TRBJ2-5; no reliable D call. In germline, CDR1 is KGHDR, CDR2 SFDVKD. The V and J ends lost 2 bases and 1 base respectively, with 10 bases between them. This CDR3 has 15 amino acids. The CDR3 DNA follows: TGTGCCACCAGTGATTCCCAGGTCCCCCAAGAGACCCAGTACTTC. Its protein product is CATSDSQVPQETQYF.

This sequence joins TRBV20-1 and TRBJ2-2; D might be TRBD2 (5 bases). Trimming removed 2 bases from V and 2 bases from J, with 6 bases in between. Germline V lookup: CDR1 DFQATT, CDR2 SNEGSKA (reference sequence). The CDR3 contains 13 residues. CDR3 DNA sequence: TGCAGTGCTAGACTAGCAAACACCGGGGAGCTGTTTTTT. This encodes CSARLANTGELFF.

The chain uses TRBV2 and TRBJ2-1, with D possibly matching TRBD1 (5 bases). Trimming removed 8 bases at V and 0 bases at J, with 14 bases between. The CDR3 loop spans 15 amino acids. Germline V gives CDR1 SNHLY, CDR2 FYNNEI. CDR3 amino acids: CASEIGHSSYNEQFF. In DNA form, the CDR3 reads TGTGCCAGCGAGATAGGACATAGCTCCTACAATGAGCAGTTCTTC. Using reference TRBV2 and TRBJ2-1 for the parts outside the CDR3, the full variable domain is EPEVTQTPSHQVTQMGQEVILRCVPISNHLYFYWYRQILGQKVEFLVSFYNNEISEKSEIFDDQFSVERPDGSNFTLKIRSTKLEDSAMYFCASEIGHSSYNEQFFGPGTRLTVL.

The V gene is TRBV20-1, the J gene TRBJ1-2; TRBD1 matches 9 bases. Trimming took 3 bases from V and 3 from J; bases not matched to a gene: 8. CDR3 length: 15 residues. Germline CDR1 is DFQATT and CDR2 is SNEGSKA (reference sequence). The CDR3 loop is CSARSRDRVDYGYTF. The CDR3 bases are TGCAGTGCTAGGAGTCGGGACAGGGTTGACTATGGCTACACCTTC.

This chain connects TRBV30 to TRBJ2-1; no definite D call. Germline CDR1 is GTSNPN and CDR2 is SVGIG (reference sequence). V dropped 2 bases and J dropped 8 bases, with 16 bases sitting between them. CDR3 length equals 14 residues. CDR3 DNA: TGTGCCTGGAGTCCCCTGTCCGGTATCGATGAGCAGTTCTTC. As protein: CAWSPLSGIDEQFF.

This clonotype was detected only a few times. The chain links TRBV20-1 to TRBJ1-4, with D maybe TRBD1 (5 bases). The CDR3 length is 13 residues. With 3 bases removed from V and 5 bases from J, the gap between germline ends came to 10 bases. Germline assignment: CDR1 DFQATT and CDR2 SNEGSKA (reference sequence). The CDR3 coding sequence is TGCAGTGCTAGTCGACAGTGGAATGAAAAACTGTTTTTT. This encodes CSASRQWNEKLFF.

In its sample, this clonotype was seen a few times. The chain couples TRBV7-9 to TRBJ1-4; D gene uncertain. Deletions cut 5 bases from V and 0 bases from J, with 13 bases between. The germline V gene has CDR1 SEHNR and CDR2 FQNEAQ (reference sequence). The CDR3 length is 16 residues. The CDR3 DNA follows: TGTGCCAGCAGCCCCGAGTGGCCGGCAACTAATGAAAAACTGTTTTTT. This gives the protein CASSPEWPATNEKLFF.

The rearrangement uses TRBV12-3 or TRBV12-4 and TRBJ2-3, with 9 bases lining up with TRBD2. CDR3 length: 15 residues. The trim removed 6 bases at V and 7 bases at J, leaving 11 bases unmatched. The CDR3 DNA is TGTGCCAGCAGCCCAAGCGGGAGGACCCCGTATACGCAGTATTTT. Amino acid sequence: CASSPSGRTPYTQYF.

The sample holds a few counts of this clonotype. The chain carries TRBV4-3 and TRBJ2-2, with D perhaps matching TRBD2 (6 bases). The CDR3 runs to 17 residues. Germline loops: CDR1 LGHNA, CDR2 YSLEER. Between the trimmed V and J ends, which lost 0 bases and 4 bases, there was a span of 15 bases. The CDR3 sequence is CASSQDFEQGGTGELFF. The CDR3 coding sequence is TGCGCCAGCAGCCAAGATTTTGAGCAGGGAGGCACCGGGGAGCTGTTTTTT.

The V gene is TRBV4-1, the J gene TRBJ1-1, with 9 positions matching TRBD1. Germline V lookup: CDR1 MGHRA, CDR2 YSYEKL. The CDR3 contains 16 residues. V lost 5 bases and J lost 4; bases outside the gene matches: 11. The CDR3: CASSISWTGVGTEAFF. The CDR3 nucleotides read TGCGCCAGCAGCATCAGTTGGACAGGGGTGGGCACTGAAGCTTTCTTT.